This T cell receptor (beta chain) emerged from a study of CD8 T cell repertoires and HIV-1 epitope variants. Libraries were prepared by immunoSEQ multiplex PCR; TCRdb keeps only in-frame clonotypes and omits some of them. The data show 3,000 to 4,500 clones, more than 60% seen once. A remark on this clone: The antigen remains unidentified.

V lost 0 bases, J lost 7 bases, and 3 bases stayed unmatched. Germline V gene data show CDR1 as MGHRA and CDR2 as YSYEKL. The CDR3 runs 16 residues. The receptor was derived from a male donor with HIV. The chain couples TRBV4-1 to TRBJ2-1; 13 bases are a match to TRBD2. Input material: cultured CD8+ T cells derived from PBMCs. The DNA of the CDR3 is TGCGCCAGCAGCCAAGATAGACTAGCGGGGGGAAATGAGCAGTTCTTC. Its protein is CASSQDRLAGGNEQFF.